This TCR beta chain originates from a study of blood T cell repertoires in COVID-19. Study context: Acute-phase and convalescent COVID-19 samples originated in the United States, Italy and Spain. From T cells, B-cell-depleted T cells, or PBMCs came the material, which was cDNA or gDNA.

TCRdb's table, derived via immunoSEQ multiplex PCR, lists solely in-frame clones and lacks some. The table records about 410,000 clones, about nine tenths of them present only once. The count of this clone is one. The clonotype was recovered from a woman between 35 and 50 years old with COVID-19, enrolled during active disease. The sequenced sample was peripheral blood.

The CDR3 DNA reads TGTGCCAGCAGTGAAAACTATAGTGGGGAGACCCAGTACTTC. Amino acid sequence: CASSENYSGETQYF. This chain uses TRBV6-1 with TRBJ2-5; D unresolved. The germline V gene has CDR1 MNHNS and CDR2 SASEGT. The germline V and J ends were trimmed by 2 bases and 5 bases, with 12 bases remaining between them. This CDR3 comprises 14 residues.